These 22 T cell receptor beta chains were sequenced from one sample in a study of CD8+CD57+ T cells in acquired aplastic anemia. Researchers used genomic DNA as the template to profile TCR beta VDJ and CDR3. TCRdb re-called the reads with MiXCR, one entry per CDR3 protein. The sample has roughly 100,000 distinct CDR3 sequences, roughly 70% seen once; the top ten hold roughly two thirds. Patients who underwent sequencing had shown CD8+CD57+ cell expansion by flow cytometry. Sequencing was carried out using sorted CD4+, CD8+, or CD8+CD57+ T cells (not recorded which) from PBMCs. All receptors derive from a human donor with aplastic anemia.

The table lists this clonotype with many counts. The chain couples TRBV11-2 to TRBJ1-4, with D unclear. This CDR3 contains 14 residues. Germline CDR1 SGHAT, CDR2 FQNNGV. Trimming cost V 5 bases and J 6 bases, with 13 bases left between them. CDR3 in amino acids: CASSLWLGDEKLFF. The DNA for the CDR3 is TGTGCCAGCAGCCTTTGGTTGGGTGATGAAAAACTGTTTTTT. The full variable domain, completed using reference TRBV11-2 and TRBJ1-4, is EAGVAQSPRYKIIEKRQSVAFWCNPISGHATLYWYQQILGQGPKLLIQFQNNGVVDDSQLPKDRFSAERLKGVDSTLKIQPAKLEDSAVYLCASSLWLGDEKLFFGSGTQLSVL.

This chain links TRBV2 with TRBJ1-6; D perhaps matches TRBD1 (5 bases). This CDR3 contains 14 residues. The ends were cut back, 5 bases at V and 6 bases at J, with 11 bases in the middle. The V gene's germline CDR1 is SNHLY and CDR2 FYNNEI. CDR3 residues: CASSTQGSNSPLHF. The CDR3 DNA follows: TGTGCCAGCAGTACGCAGGGTAGTAATTCACCCCTCCACTTT.

This CDR3 is CAISEDGGDSPLHF. DNA of the CDR3: TGTGCCATCAGCGAGGACGGGGGTGATTCACCCCTCCACTTT. The rearrangement uses TRBV10-3 and TRBJ1-6; possible D gene TRBD1, 5 bases. This CDR3 has 14 residues. Germline V CDR1 and CDR2: ENHRY, SYGVKD. Trimming stripped 6 bases from V and 8 bases from J, with 14 bases between.

The chain couples TRBV10-3 to TRBJ2-3; 10 bases line up with TRBD2. Germline CDR1 ENHRY, CDR2 SYGVKD. There are 15 residues in the CDR3. After removal of 5 bases from V and 2 bases from J, the junction contained 4 bases not matched to a gene. The CDR3 nucleotides read TGTGCCATCAGTTTAGCGGGGGGCATCACAGATACGCAGTATTTT. Its translation is CAISLAGGITDTQYF.

This clonotype appeared many times. In DNA form, the CDR3 reads TGTGCCAGCAGCACTATACAGGTTCGGAATCAGCCCCAGCATTTT. Protein product: CASSTIQVRNQPQHF. V usage is TRBV5-8 and J usage is TRBJ1-5; perhaps TRBD1 as D (5 bases). CDR1 SGHTS and CDR2 YDEGEE come from the germline V gene. The CDR3 covers 15 residues. Trimming took 4 bases from V and 4 from J, leaving 15 bases between them.

V gene TRBV5-8 combines with J gene TRBJ2-5; the D gene is possibly TRBD2 (6 bases). V shed 10 bases and J shed 5 bases, with 18 bases lying between them. The CDR3 has 13 amino acids. Germline lookup yields CDR1 SGHTS and CDR2 YDEGEE. DNA for the CDR3: TGTGCCTGCGGGGCGCCCTTTCCTGAGACCCAGTACTTC. Translation: CACGAPFPETQYF.

The chain joins TRBV19 to TRBJ2-1; TRBD2 might be the D (6 bases). The germline V gene encodes CDR1 LNHDA and CDR2 SQIVND (reference sequence). CDR3 size: 16 residues. Trimming removed 4 bases at V and 3 bases at J, with 16 bases between. CDR3 coding DNA: TGTGCCAGTAGTACCCTTCTAGCGACGGGCTACAATGAGCAGTTCTTC. Translating it yields CASSTLLATGYNEQFF.

The chain joins TRBV20-1 to TRBJ2-7, with TRBD1 as a possible D gene (5 bases). Trimming removed 3 bases at V and 9 bases at J, with 21 bases between. Germline assignment: CDR1 DFQATT and CDR2 SNEGSKA (reference sequence). The CDR3 is 14 amino acids. Written as DNA, the CDR3 is TGCAGTGCTAGCCCGCAGGGCGGCGCCGTCCCGCAGTACTTC. Its protein product is CSASPQGGAVPQYF.

This clonotype was counted only a few times. V and J are TRBV24-1 and TRBJ2-5; weak D call: TRBD2 (6 bases). Germline-derived CDR1 and CDR2 are KGHDR and SFDVKD. With 3 bases removed from V and 1 base from J, the gap between germline ends came to 8 bases. The CDR3 consists of 14 residues. The CDR3 sequence is CATSDRDFQETQYF. The CDR3 DNA reads TGTGCCACCAGTGATCGGGACTTCCAAGAGACCCAGTACTTC.

The V and J genes are TRBV24-1 and TRBJ1-5, with a possible D match to TRBD1 (5 bases). Germline values: CDR1 KGHDR, CDR2 SFDVKD. This CDR3 region has 15 residues. The V and J ends lost 3 bases and 3 bases respectively, with 11 bases between them. CDR3 amino acids: CATSDTTELNQPQHF. CDR3 coding DNA: TGTGCCACCAGTGATACGACAGAGCTCAATCAGCCCCAGCATTTT.

This chain's CDR3 is CASSIDQRSTDTQYF. CDR3 sequence (DNA): TGTGCCAGTAGTATAGATCAGCGGAGCACAGATACGCAGTATTTT. The chain carries TRBV7-3 and TRBJ2-3; the D gene is possibly TRBD2 (5 bases). This CDR3 is built from 15 residues. Per the germline V gene, CDR1 is SGHTA and CDR2 is FQGTGA. Trimming left V 9 bases short and J 0 bases short, with 16 bases between.

The rearrangement joins TRBV12-3 or TRBV12-4 to TRBJ2-7, with 7 bases aligning to TRBD2. V was pared by 3 bases and J by 0 bases, with 5 bases of the junction left unmatched. CDR3 length equals 15 residues. CDR3 sequence reads: CASSLGGEGSYEQYF. CDR3 nucleotides: TGTGCCAGCAGTTTGGGAGGGGAGGGCTCCTACGAGCAGTACTTC.

This clonotype appeared a few times. The chain is built from TRBV25-1 and TRBJ2-3; D is perhaps TRBD1 (6 bases). In germline, CDR1 is MGHDK, CDR2 SYGVNS. The length of the CDR3 is 12 residues. Trimming left V 8 bases short and J 2 bases short, with 8 bases between. CDR3 coding DNA: TGTGCCAGCCGGGACACCACAGATACGCAGTATTTT. This codes for CASRDTTDTQYF.

The gene calls are TRBV12-3 or TRBV12-4 and TRBJ2-5; D call uncertain. This CDR3 is 11 amino acids long. Trimming took 6 bases from V and 1 from J, leaving 3 bases between them. CDR3 loop: CASSTQETQYF. The CDR3 DNA is TGTGCCAGCAGCACCCAAGAGACCCAGTACTTC.

A note on this clonotype: The DNA is omitted, as the CDR3 cannot be located on it reliably, and the CDR3 follows TCRdb's listing. The chain uses TRBV20-1 and TRBJ2-7; the tabulated D call, TRBD1, remains unverified against the DNA. From germline, CDR1 is DFQATT and CDR2 SNEGSKA (reference sequence). Inclusive of both ends, the CDR3 amounts to 15 amino acids. CDR3 loop: CSARDDFGAGYEQYF.

This clonotype was found many times. The CDR3 DNA reads TGTGCCAGCAGTTTAAATGCCAACTACGAGCAGTACTTC. Translated, it gives CASSLNANYEQYF. V gene TRBV27 combines with J gene TRBJ2-7; D gene unclear. Germline loops: CDR1 MNHEY, CDR2 SMNVEV (reference sequence). The CDR3 runs to 13 residues. Trimming took off 2 bases at V and 3 bases at J, with 8 bases between the two ends.

This clonotype came up many times. A much bigger clone sits one base away, suggesting this may be a read error. The V and J genes are TRBV19 and TRBJ2-7; D perhaps matches TRBD1 (6 bases). Germline values: CDR1 LNHDA, CDR2 SQIVND (reference sequence). The CDR3 length is 14 residues. This chain's CDR3 is CASNIVWGRDEQYF. The CDR3 DNA reads as TGTGCCAGTAATATAGTCTGGGGGCGCGACGAGCAGTACTTC. The complete variable domain, with remaining parts taken from reference TRBV19 and TRBJ2-7, reads DGGITQSPKYLFRKEGQNVTLSCEQNLNHDAMYWYRQDPGQGLRLIYYSQIVNDFQKGDIAEGYSVSREKKESFPLTVTSAQKNPTAFYLCASNIVWGRDEQYFGPGTRLTVT.

The chain links TRBV7-2 to TRBJ1-1; D perhaps matches TRBD1 (5 bases). Trimming removed 6 bases from V and 0 bases from J, with 11 bases in between. The length of the CDR3 is 14 residues. Germline loops: CDR1 SGHTA, CDR2 FQGNSA. The CDR3, as DNA: TGTGCCAGCAGTTCCGACAGCCTGAACACTGAAGCTTTCTTT. It translates to CASSSDSLNTEAFF.

V gene TRBV10-3 combines with J gene TRBJ2-1, with TRBD2 matching 11 bases. Germline CDR1 reads ENHRY; CDR2 reads SYGVKD. Trimming at V came to 5 bases and at J to 8 bases, leaving 5 bases not matched to a gene. The CDR3 has 14 residues. CDR3 nucleotide sequence: TGTGCCATCAGTATTAGCGGGAGGGGAGATGAGCAGTTCTTC. Translated, it gives CAISISGRGDEQFF.

This clonotype was detected once. The V and J genes are TRBV7-9 and TRBJ1-2; tentatively, D is TRBD1 (5 bases). The CDR3 covers 13 residues. Between the trimmed V and J ends, which lost 3 bases and 4 bases, there was a span of 9 bases. Per the germline V gene, CDR1 is SEHNR and CDR2 is FQNEAQ (reference sequence). In DNA, the CDR3 is TGTGCCAGCAGCTTGGGGGTGCCCTATGGCTACACCTTC. Amino acid sequence: CASSLGVPYGYTF.

CDR3 region: CATSDLRTNGYTF. CDR3 nucleotides: TGTGCCACCAGTGATTTGAGGACAAATGGCTACACCTTC. This chain connects TRBV24-1 to TRBJ1-2, with D possibly TRBD1 on 5 matching bases. V dropped 0 bases and J dropped 6 bases, with 7 bases sitting between them. Germline V gives CDR1 KGHDR, CDR2 SFDVKD. The CDR3 loop spans 13 amino acids.

The CDR3 loop is CASSERLGEAFF. CDR3 DNA: TGTGCCAGCAGTGAACGTCTCGGTGAAGCTTTCTTT. V usage is TRBV2 and J usage is TRBJ1-1, with D unresolved. V lost 2 bases and J 7 bases, leaving 8 bases between the germline ends. The CDR3 contains 12 residues. Germline V gene lookup returns CDR1 SNHLY and CDR2 FYNNEI. The entire variable domain, with the rest obtained from reference TRBV2 and TRBJ1-1, is as follows: EPEVTQTPSHQVTQMGQEVILRCVPISNHLYFYWYRQILGQKVEFLVSFYNNEISEKSEIFDDQFSVERPDGSNFTLKIRSTKLEDSAMYFCASSERLGEAFFGQGTRLTVV.